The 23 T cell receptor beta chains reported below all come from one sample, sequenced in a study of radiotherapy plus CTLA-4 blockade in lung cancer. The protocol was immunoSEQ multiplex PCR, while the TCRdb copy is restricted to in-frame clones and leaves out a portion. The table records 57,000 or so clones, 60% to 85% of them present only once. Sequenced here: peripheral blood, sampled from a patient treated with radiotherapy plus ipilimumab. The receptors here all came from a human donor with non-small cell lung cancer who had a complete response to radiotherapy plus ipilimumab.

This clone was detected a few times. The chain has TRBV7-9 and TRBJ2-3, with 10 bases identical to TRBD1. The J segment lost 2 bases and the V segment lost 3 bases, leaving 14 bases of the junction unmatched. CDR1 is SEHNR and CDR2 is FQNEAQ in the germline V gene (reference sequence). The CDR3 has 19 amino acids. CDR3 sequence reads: CASSFTSLGTGDLTDTQYF. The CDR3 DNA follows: TGTGCCAGCAGCTTTACTTCCCTCGGGACAGGGGACCTCACAGATACGCAGTATTTT.

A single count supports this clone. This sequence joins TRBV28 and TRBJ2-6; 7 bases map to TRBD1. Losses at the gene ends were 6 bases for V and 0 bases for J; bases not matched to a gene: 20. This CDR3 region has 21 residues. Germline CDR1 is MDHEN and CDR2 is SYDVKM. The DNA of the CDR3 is TGTGCCAGCAGCCTGACCGAGGGCAGGGGGATTAAGGCCTCTGGGGCCAACGTCCTGACTTTC. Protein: CASSLTEGRGIKASGANVLTF.

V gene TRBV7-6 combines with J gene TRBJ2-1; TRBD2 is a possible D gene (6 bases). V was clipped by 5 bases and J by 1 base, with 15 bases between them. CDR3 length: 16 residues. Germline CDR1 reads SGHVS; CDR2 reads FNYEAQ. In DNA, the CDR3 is TGTGCCAGCAGCCCTTTTGGGGACTCATCCTACAATGAGCAGTTCTTC. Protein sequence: CASSPFGDSSYNEQFF.

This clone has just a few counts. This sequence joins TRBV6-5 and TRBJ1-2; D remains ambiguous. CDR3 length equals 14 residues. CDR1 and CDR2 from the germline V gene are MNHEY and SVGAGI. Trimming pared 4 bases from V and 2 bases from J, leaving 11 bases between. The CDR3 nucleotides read TGTGCCAGCAGTTCCCTCGGAAGGAACTATGGCTACACCTTC. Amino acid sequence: CASSSLGRNYGYTF.

CDR3 bases: TGTGCCAGCAGCTCGCCCTTCGGACAGGGTGGAGAGACCCAGTACTTC. Residues: CASSSPFGQGGETQYF. The rearrangement joins TRBV7-2 to TRBJ2-5; 8 bases line up with TRBD1. The germline V gene has CDR1 SGHTA and CDR2 FQGNSA. V shed 4 bases and J 4 bases; nucleotides not matched to a gene: 11. The CDR3 is 16 residues long.

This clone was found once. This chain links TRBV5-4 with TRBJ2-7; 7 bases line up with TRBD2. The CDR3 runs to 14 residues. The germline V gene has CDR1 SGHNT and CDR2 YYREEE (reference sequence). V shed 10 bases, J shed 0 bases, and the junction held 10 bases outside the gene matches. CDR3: CALRSGLNSYEQYF. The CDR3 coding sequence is TGTGCCCTACGGTCGGGACTAAACTCCTACGAGCAGTACTTC.

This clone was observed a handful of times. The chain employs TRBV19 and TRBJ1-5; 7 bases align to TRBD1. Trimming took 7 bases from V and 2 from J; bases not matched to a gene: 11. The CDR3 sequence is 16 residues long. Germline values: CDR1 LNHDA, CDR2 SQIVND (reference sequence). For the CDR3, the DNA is TGTGCCAGTACCCAGACAGGGTCTAATGGCAATCAGCCCCAGCATTTT. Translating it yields CASTQTGSNGNQPQHF.

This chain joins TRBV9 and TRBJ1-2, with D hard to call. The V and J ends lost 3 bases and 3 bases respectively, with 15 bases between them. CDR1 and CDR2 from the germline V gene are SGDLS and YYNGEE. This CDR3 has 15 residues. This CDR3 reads CASSADRSRDYGYTF. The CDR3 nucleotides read TGTGCCAGCAGCGCTGACCGCTCGAGGGACTATGGCTACACCTTC. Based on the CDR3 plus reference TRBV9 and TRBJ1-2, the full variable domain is DSGVTQTPKHLITATGQRVTLRCSPRSGDLSVYWYQQSLDQGLQFLIQYYNGEERAKGNILERFSAQQFPDLHSELNLSSLELGDSALYFCASSADRSRDYGYTFGSGTRLTVV.

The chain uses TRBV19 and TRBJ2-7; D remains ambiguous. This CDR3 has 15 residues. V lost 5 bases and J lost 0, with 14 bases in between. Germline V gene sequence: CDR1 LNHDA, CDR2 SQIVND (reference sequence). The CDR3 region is CASSSGRWSSYEQYF. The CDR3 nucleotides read TGTGCCAGTAGTTCCGGACGGTGGAGCTCCTACGAGCAGTACTTC.

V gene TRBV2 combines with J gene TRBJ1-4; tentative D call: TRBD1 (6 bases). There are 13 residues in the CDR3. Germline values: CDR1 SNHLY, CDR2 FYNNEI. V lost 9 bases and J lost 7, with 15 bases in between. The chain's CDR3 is CASYRGGGEKLFF. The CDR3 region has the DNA TGTGCCAGTTACCGAGGGGGTGGTGAAAAACTGTTTTTT.

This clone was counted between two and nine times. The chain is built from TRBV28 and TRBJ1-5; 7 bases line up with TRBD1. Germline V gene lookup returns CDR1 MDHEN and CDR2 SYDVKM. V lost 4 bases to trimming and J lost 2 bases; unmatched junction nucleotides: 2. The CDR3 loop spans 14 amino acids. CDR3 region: CASSSGQGNQPQHF. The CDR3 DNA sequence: TGTGCCAGCAGTTCAGGACAGGGCAATCAGCCCCAGCATTTT.

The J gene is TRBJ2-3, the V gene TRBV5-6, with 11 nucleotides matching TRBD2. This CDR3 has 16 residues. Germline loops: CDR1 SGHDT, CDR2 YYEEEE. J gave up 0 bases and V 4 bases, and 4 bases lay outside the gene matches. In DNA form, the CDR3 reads TGTGCCAGCAGCCTACTAGCGGGGGCTAGCACAGATACGCAGTATTTT. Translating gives CASSLLAGASTDTQYF.

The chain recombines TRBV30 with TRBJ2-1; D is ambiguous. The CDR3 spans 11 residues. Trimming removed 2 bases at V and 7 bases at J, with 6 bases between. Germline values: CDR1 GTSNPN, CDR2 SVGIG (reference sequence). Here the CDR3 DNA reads TGTGCCTGGAGTCCAAGAAATGAGCAGTTCTTC. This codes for CAWSPRNEQFF.

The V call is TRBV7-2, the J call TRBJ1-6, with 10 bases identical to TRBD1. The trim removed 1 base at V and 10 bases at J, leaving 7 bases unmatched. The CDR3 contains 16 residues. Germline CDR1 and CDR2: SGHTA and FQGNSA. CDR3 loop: CASSLGNRDRGSPLHF. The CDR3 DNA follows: TGTGCCAGCAGCTTAGGTAACCGGGACAGGGGCTCACCCCTCCACTTT. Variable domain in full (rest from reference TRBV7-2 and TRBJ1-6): GAGVSQSPSNKVTEKGKDVELRCDPISGHTALYWYRQSLGQGLEFLIYFQGNSAPDKSGLPSDRFSAERTGGSVSTLTIQRTQQEDSAVYLCASSLGNRDRGSPLHFGNGTRLTVT.

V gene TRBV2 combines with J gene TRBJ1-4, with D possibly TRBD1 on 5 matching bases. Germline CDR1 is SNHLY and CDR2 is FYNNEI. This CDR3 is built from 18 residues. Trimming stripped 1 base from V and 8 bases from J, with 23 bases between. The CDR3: CASSEGELWGRGGEKLFF. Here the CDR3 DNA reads TGTGCCAGCAGTGAAGGAGAATTGTGGGGGAGGGGAGGCGAAAAACTGTTTTTT.

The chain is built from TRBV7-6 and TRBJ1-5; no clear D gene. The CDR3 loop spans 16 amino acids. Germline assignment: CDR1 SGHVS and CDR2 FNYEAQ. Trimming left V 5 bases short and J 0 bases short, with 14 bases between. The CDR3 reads CASSPRGDNSNQPQHF. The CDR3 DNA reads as TGTGCCAGCAGCCCCCGGGGAGACAATAGCAATCAGCCCCAGCATTTT.

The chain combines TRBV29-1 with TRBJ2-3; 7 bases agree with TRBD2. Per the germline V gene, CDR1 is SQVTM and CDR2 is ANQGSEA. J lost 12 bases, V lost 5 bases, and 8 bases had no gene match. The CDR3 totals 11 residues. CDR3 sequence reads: CSVNPAGSQYF. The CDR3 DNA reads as TGCAGCGTTAACCCAGCGGGGAGTCAGTATTTT.

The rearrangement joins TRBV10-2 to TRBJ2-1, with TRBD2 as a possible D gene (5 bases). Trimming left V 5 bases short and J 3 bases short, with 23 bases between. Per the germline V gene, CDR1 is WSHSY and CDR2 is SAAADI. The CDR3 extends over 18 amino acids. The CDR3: CASSLRSYAPSYYNEQFF. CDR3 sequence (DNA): TGCGCCAGCAGTTTACGGTCGTACGCACCTAGCTACTACAATGAGCAGTTCTTC.

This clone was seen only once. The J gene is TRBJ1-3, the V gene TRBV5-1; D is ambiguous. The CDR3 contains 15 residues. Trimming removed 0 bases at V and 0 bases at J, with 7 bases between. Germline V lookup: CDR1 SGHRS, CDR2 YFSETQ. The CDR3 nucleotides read TGCGCCAGCAGCTTGGGAGGGATCTCTGGAAACACCATATATTTT. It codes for CASSLGGISGNTIYF. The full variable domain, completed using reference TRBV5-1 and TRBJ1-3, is KAGVTQTPRYLIKTRGQQVTLSCSPISGHRSVSWYQQTPGQGLQFLFEYFSETQRNKGNFPGRFSGRQFSNSRSEMNVSTLELGDSALYLCASSLGGISGNTIYFGEGSWLTVV.

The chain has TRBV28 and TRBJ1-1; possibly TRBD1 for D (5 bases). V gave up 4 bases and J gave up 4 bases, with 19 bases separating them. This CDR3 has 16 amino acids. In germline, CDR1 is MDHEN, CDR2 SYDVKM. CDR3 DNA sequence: TGTGCCAGCAGTTCCCCCCGGCAGGGAGGTCGCACTGAAGCTTTCTTT. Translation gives CASSSPRQGGRTEAFF.

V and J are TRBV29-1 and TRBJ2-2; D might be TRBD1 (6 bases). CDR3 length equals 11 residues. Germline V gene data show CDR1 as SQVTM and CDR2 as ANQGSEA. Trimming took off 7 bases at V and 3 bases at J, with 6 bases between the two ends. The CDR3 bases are TGCAGCGCAGGGGACACCGGGGAGCTGTTTTTT. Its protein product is CSAGDTGELFF.

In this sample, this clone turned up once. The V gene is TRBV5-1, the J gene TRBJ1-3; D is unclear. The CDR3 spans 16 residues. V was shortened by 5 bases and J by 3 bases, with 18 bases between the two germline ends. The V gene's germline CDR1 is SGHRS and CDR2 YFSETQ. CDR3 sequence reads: CASSSMAVENGNTIYF. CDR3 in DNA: TGCGCCAGCAGTAGCATGGCTGTTGAGAATGGAAACACCATATATTTT. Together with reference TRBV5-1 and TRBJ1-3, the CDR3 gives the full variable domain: KAGVTQTPRYLIKTRGQQVTLSCSPISGHRSVSWYQQTPGQGLQFLFEYFSETQRNKGNFPGRFSGRQFSNSRSEMNVSTLELGDSALYLCASSSMAVENGNTIYFGEGSWLTVV.

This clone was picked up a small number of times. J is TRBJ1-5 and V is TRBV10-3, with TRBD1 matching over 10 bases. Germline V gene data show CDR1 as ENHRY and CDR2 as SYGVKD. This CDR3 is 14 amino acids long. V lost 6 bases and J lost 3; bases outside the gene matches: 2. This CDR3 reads CAIRDRGDNQPQHF. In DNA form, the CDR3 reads TGTGCCATCAGGGACAGGGGGGACAATCAGCCCCAGCATTTT.